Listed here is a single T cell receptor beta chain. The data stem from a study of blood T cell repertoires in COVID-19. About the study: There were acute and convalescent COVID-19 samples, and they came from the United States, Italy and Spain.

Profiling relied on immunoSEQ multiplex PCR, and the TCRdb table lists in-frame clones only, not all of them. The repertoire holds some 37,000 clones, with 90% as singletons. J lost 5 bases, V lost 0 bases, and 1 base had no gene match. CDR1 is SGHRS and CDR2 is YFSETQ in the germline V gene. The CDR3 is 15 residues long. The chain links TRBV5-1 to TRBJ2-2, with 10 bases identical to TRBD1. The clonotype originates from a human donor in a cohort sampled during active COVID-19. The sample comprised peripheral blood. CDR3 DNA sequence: TGCGCCAGCAGCTTGGGGACAGGGGGAACCGGGGAGCTGTTTTTT. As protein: CASSLGTGGTGELFF.